The 16 T cell receptor beta chains below come from one sample, sequenced in a study of shared clonotypes between healthy human individuals. Method: immunoSEQ multiplex PCR; TCRdb's copy keeps in-frame clones and lacks some. The sample shows hundreds of thousands of clones, over 65% of them seen only once. The sequenced sample was memory CD4+ T cells sorted from blood. Subset defined: CD45RA-negative fraction. The origin of the receptors is a woman in her thirties in good health.

The J gene is TRBJ2-7, the V gene TRBV6-1; 7 nucleotides agree with TRBD1. This CDR3 contains 15 residues. The germline CDR1 and CDR2 sequences are MNHNS and SASEGT. Germline trimming cut 6 bases from V and 0 bases from J; bases unmatched to any gene: 8. The CDR3 here is CASRPGQTISYEQYF. The CDR3 bases are TGTGCCAGCAGGCCGGGACAGACTATCTCCTACGAGCAGTACTTC.

In its sample, this clone was seen many times. The V gene is TRBV5-1, the J gene TRBJ2-1; TRBD1 is a possible D gene (6 bases). In germline, CDR1 is SGHRS, CDR2 YFSETQ. The CDR3 spans 15 residues. V gave up 1 base and J gave up 5 bases, with 13 bases separating them. The CDR3 DNA is TGCGCCAGCAGCTTGCTGGGACAATCCCACAATGAGCAGTTCTTC. This codes for CASSLLGQSHNEQFF.

The chain employs TRBV6-5 and TRBJ1-3; TRBD1 might be the D (5 bases). The germline V and J ends were trimmed by 6 bases and 0 bases, with 12 bases remaining between them. Germline CDR1 and CDR2: MNHEY and SVGAGI. The CDR3 sequence is 15 residues long. The CDR3 spells CASRAGGNSGNTIYF. CDR3 sequence (DNA): TGTGCCAGCAGGGCGGGGGGGAACTCTGGAAACACCATATATTTT.

V is TRBV10-3 and J is TRBJ2-7, with D possibly being TRBD2 (6 bases). Germline V gene lookup returns CDR1 ENHRY and CDR2 SYGVKD. V lost 0 bases, J lost 10 bases, and 10 bases lay in between. This CDR3 has 12 amino acids. The CDR3 coding sequence is TGTGCCATCAGTGAGTCCCGGAGGGGACAGTACTTC. It encodes CAISESRRGQYF.

The chain couples TRBV2 to TRBJ1-5; no clear D gene. The length of the CDR3 is 14 residues. The ends were cut back, 8 bases at V and 5 bases at J, with 16 bases in the middle. Germline-derived CDR1 and CDR2 are SNHLY and FYNNEI. The CDR3 is CASSPTFGDQPQHF. The CDR3 DNA reads as TGTGCCAGCTCGCCGACATTTGGGGATCAGCCCCAGCATTTT. Filled out from reference TRBV2 and TRBJ1-5, the complete variable domain reads EPEVTQTPSHQVTQMGQEVILRCVPISNHLYFYWYRQILGQKVEFLVSFYNNEISEKSEIFDDQFSVERPDGSNFTLKIRSTKLEDSAMYFCASSPTFGDQPQHFGDGTRLSIL.

With respect to this clone: Other DNA sequences in the same sample also yield this CDR3. CDR3 in DNA: TGTGCCAGCAGCTCACAGGGAGACACTGAAGCTTTCTTT. Residues: CASSSQGDTEAFF. The chain recombines TRBV7-3 with TRBJ1-1, with D possibly being TRBD1 (6 bases). The germline V gene has CDR1 SGHTA and CDR2 FQGTGA. Trimming left V 4 bases short and J 3 bases short, with 9 bases between. The CDR3 spans 13 residues.

This chain uses TRBV27 with TRBJ2-2, with 7 positions matching TRBD2. The V segment lost 3 bases and the J segment 6 bases; nucleotides outside the gene matches: 10. There are 16 residues in the CDR3. Germline V gives CDR1 MNHEY, CDR2 SMNVEV (reference sequence). Written as DNA, the CDR3 is TGTGCCAGCAGTTTGGGGACTATAAGGGGCGCCGGGGAGCTGTTTTTT. Protein product: CASSLGTIRGAGELFF.

The rearrangement links TRBV28 to TRBJ2-3; D gene unclear. V lost 3 bases and J lost 0, with 10 bases in between. CDR1 and CDR2 from the germline V gene are MDHEN and SYDVKM. The CDR3 loop spans 15 amino acids. The CDR3 nucleotides read TGTGCCAGCAGTTTTACCGGGTCCAGCACAGATACGCAGTATTTT. Its protein product is CASSFTGSSTDTQYF.

The chain carries TRBV5-3 and TRBJ2-1; 7 bases fit TRBD2. TRBV5-3 is designated an ORF whose function remains uncertain. CDR3 length: 16 residues. J lost 0 bases, V lost 4 bases, and 7 bases had no gene match. CDR3 residues: CARSLSRGSSYNEQFF. DNA for the CDR3: TGTGCCAGAAGCCTGAGTCGCGGGAGCTCCTACAATGAGCAGTTCTTC.

As regards this clone: Possible read error: a much larger clone is one base away. J is TRBJ2-5 and V is TRBV5-8; no reliable D call. CDR1 is SGHTS, CDR2 YDEGEE, per germline. The V gene lost 0 bases and the J gene lost 0 bases, with 0 bases spanning the gap. The CDR3 extends over 12 amino acids. The CDR3 loop reads CASSLDQETQYF. The CDR3 DNA sequence: TGTGCCAGCAGCTTGGACCAAGAGACCCAGTACTTC.

The V call is TRBV7-9, the J call TRBJ2-1; D possibly corresponds to TRBD1 (6 bases). The CDR3 is made up of 14 amino acids. The V end was cut by 11 bases, the J end by 4 bases, with 18 bases between. Germline V gene lookup returns CDR1 SEHNR and CDR2 FQNEAQ (reference sequence). The CDR3 region is CALAGDRNYNEQFF. CDR3 coding DNA: TGTGCCCTAGCAGGGGACCGCAATTACAATGAGCAGTTCTTC.

CDR3 amino acids: CASSELYLGGYF. DNA of the CDR3: TGTGCCAGCAGTGAACTTTATCTTGGCGGTTACTTC. V gene TRBV6-1 combines with J gene TRBJ2-7, with D unresolved. The CDR3 spans 12 residues. V lost 2 bases, J lost 13 bases, and 15 bases lay in between. CDR1 is MNHNS, CDR2 SASEGT, per germline.

The chain uses TRBV5-1 and TRBJ2-1; TRBD1 agrees at 11 bases. From germline, CDR1 is SGHRS and CDR2 YFSETQ. The CDR3 is 13 amino acids. With 4 bases clipped from V and 16 bases from J, the junction kept 10 bases outside the gene matches. CDR3 in DNA: TGCGCCAGCAGCGAAGGACAGGGGGCACGTCCATTCTTC. This sequence encodes CASSEGQGARPFF. Supplemented by reference TRBV5-1 and TRBJ2-1, the full variable domain reads KAGVTQTPRYLIKTRGQQVTLSCSPISGHRSVSWYQQTPGQGLQFLFEYFSETQRNKGNFPGRFSGRQFSNSRSEMNVSTLELGDSALYLCASSEGQGARPFFGPGTRLTVL.

The chain links TRBV28 to TRBJ2-1; 9 positions match TRBD2. V was clipped by 6 bases and J by 2 bases; unmatched bases: 5. This CDR3 spans 15 amino acids. Germline lookup yields CDR1 MDHEN and CDR2 SYDVKM. CDR3 coding DNA: TGTGCCAGCAGCTCTAGCGGGGTAGCCTACAATGAGCAGTTCTTC. It specifies CASSSSGVAYNEQFF.

The V call is TRBV19, the J call TRBJ2-2, with D possibly TRBD2 on 5 matching bases. CDR1 is LNHDA and CDR2 is SQIVND in the germline V gene (reference sequence). The CDR3 runs 16 residues. Trimming left V 7 bases short and J 4 bases short, with 19 bases between. The CDR3 loop is CASISRGRRFTGELFF. As DNA, the CDR3 is TGTGCCAGTATCTCTCGAGGGAGACGCTTCACCGGGGAGCTGTTTTTT.

The chain couples TRBV28 to TRBJ2-7; TRBD1 aligns across 9 bases. V dropped 5 bases and J dropped 3; count of bases not matched to a gene: 11. This CDR3 spans 16 amino acids. Germline lookup yields CDR1 MDHEN and CDR2 SYDVKM. The CDR3 spells CASSLRQGGPNYEQYF. The DNA for the CDR3 is TGTGCCAGCAGTCTACGACAGGGGGGGCCGAACTACGAGCAGTACTTC.